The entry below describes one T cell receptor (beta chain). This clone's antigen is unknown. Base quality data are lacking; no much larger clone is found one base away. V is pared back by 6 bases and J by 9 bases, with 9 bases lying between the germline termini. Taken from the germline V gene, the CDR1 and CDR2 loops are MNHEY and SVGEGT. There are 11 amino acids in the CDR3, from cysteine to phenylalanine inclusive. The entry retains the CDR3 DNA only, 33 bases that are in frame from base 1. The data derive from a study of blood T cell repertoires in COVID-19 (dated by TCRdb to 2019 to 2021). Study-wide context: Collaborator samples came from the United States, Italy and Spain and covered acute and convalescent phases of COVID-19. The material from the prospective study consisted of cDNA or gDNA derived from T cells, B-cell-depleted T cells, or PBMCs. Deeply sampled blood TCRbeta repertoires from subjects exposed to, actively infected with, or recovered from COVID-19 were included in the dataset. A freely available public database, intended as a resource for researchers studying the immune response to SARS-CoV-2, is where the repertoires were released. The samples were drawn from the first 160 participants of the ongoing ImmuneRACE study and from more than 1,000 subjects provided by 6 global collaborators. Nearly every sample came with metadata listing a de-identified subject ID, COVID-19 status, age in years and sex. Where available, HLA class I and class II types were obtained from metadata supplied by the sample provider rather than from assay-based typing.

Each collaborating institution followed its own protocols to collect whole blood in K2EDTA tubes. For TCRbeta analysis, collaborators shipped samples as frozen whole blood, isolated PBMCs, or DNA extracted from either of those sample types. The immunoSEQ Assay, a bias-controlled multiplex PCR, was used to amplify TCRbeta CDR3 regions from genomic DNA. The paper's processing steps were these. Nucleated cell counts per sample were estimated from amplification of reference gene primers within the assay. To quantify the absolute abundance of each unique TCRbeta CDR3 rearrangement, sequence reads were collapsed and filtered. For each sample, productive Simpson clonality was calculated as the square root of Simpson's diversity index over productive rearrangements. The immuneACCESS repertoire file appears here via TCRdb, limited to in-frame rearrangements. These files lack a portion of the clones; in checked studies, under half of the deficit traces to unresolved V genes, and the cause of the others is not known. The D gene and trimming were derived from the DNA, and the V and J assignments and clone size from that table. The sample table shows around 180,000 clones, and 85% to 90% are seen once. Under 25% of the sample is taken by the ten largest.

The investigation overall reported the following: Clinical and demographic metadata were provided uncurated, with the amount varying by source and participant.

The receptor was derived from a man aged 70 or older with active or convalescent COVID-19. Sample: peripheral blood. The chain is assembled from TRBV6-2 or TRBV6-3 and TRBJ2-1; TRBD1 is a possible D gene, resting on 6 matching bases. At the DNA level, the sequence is TGTGCCAGCAGCAGGGGTTTTGAGCAGTTCTTC. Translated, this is CASSRGFEQFF.